This T cell receptor beta chain was sequenced during a study of T cell repertoires in cytomegalovirus infection. This clonotype occurred a few times. Its antigen remains unknown. TCRdb passed the reads through MiXCR, listing each CDR3 protein once. The sample comprises about 130,000 distinct CDR3 sequences, roughly a quarter of which are singletons, and approximately 35% rests with the top ten. CDR1 MNHEY and CDR2 SVGEGT come from the germline V gene. The CDR3 has 17 amino acids. V lost 3 bases and J lost 1, with 16 bases in between. The genes are TRBV6-2 or TRBV6-3 and TRBJ1-5; D gene ambiguous. This TCR was recovered from a human donor in good health (CMV status not recorded). Some clones in this sample may be carry-over from other donors' samples. The sequencing input was PBMCs, sequenced either directly or after in vitro stimulation (not recorded which). The CDR3, as DNA: TGTGCCAGCAGTTATTTTGGCGGTTCTAAGAGCAATCAGCCCCAGCATTTT. This gives the protein CASSYFGGSKSNQPQHF.